The 17 T cell receptor beta chains reported below all come from one sample, sequenced in a study of shared clonotypes between healthy human individuals. Clones were sequenced by immunoSEQ multiplex PCR, and TCRdb holds only the in-frame ones, with some missing. This sample has more than 2,000,000 clones, with 85% to 95% found just once. Sequencing was performed on naive CD4+ T cells from PBMCs. The subset is: CD45RA+ positively selected. Receptors originate from a man in his late teens or twenties in good health. Some clones in this sample may be carry-over from other donors' samples.

V and J are TRBV5-6 and TRBJ2-7; D unresolved. This CDR3 contains 16 residues. Deletions cut 1 base from V and 1 base from J, with 15 bases between. Per germline, CDR1 SGHDT and CDR2 YYEEEE. CDR3 coding DNA: TGTGCCAGCAGCTTGCAGGAGCTCCGCGGATCCTACGAGCAGTACTTC. Residues: CASSLQELRGSYEQYF. Together with reference TRBV5-6 and TRBJ2-7, the CDR3 gives the full variable domain: DAGVTQSPTHLIKTRGQQVTLRCSPKSGHDTVSWYQQALGQGPQFIFQYYEEEERQRGNFPDRFSGHQFPNYSSELNVNALLLGDSALYLCASSLQELRGSYEQYFGPGTRLTVT.

Details on this clone: The sample carries other DNA sequences with the same CDR3. The chain carries TRBV7-2 and TRBJ1-3; no reliable D call. Germline lookup yields CDR1 SGHTA and CDR2 FQGNSA. The V and J ends lost 5 bases and 0 bases respectively, with 8 bases between them. This CDR3 contains 14 residues. This CDR3 reads CASSIGSSGNTIYF. DNA of the CDR3: TGTGCCAGCAGCATAGGGAGCTCTGGAAACACCATATATTTT.

The chain couples TRBV5-1 to TRBJ2-3; D is undetermined. The ends were cut back, 5 bases at V and 2 bases at J, with 12 bases in the middle. The CDR3 runs 14 residues. Germline V gene data show CDR1 as SGHRS and CDR2 as YFSETQ. The CDR3 is CASSPGYYTDTQYF. The CDR3 DNA reads as TGCGCCAGCAGTCCCGGCTACTACACAGATACGCAGTATTTT.

This clone was recorded only once. V gene TRBV7-8 combines with J gene TRBJ1-4; D gene unclear. Trimming left V 4 bases short and J 5 bases short, with 11 bases between. The CDR3 sequence is 14 residues long. CDR1 and CDR2 from the germline V gene are SGHVS and FQNEAQ. In DNA, the CDR3 is TGTGCCAGCAGCTCGAATAGACCGAATGAAAAACTGTTTTTT. It encodes CASSSNRPNEKLFF.

In nucleotides, the CDR3 is TGTGCCAGCAGCTCGGGACTCCAGAACTACGAGCAGTACTTC. This gives the protein CASSSGLQNYEQYF. This rearrangement joins TRBV7-9 to TRBJ2-7; D may be TRBD2 (6 bases). The V end was cut by 4 bases, the J end by 3 bases, with 13 bases between. CDR1 is SEHNR and CDR2 is FQNEAQ in the germline V gene (reference sequence). This CDR3 is built from 14 residues. Full variable domain (missing parts from reference TRBV7-9 and TRBJ2-7): DTGVSQNPRHKITKRGQNVTFRCDPISEHNRLYWYRQTLGQGPEFLTYFQNEAQLEKSRLLSDRFSAERPKGSFSTLEIQRTEQGDSAMYLCASSSGLQNYEQYFGPGTRLTVT.

This chain connects TRBV2 to TRBJ2-2, with D possibly TRBD1 on 6 matching bases. CDR1 SNHLY and CDR2 FYNNEI come from the germline V gene. The V end lost 6 bases, the J end lost 2 bases, and 13 bases lay between the germline ends. CDR3 size: 15 residues. CDR3 in amino acids: CASRTGTRNTGELFF. CDR3 bases: TGTGCCAGCAGGACCGGGACAAGAAACACCGGGGAGCTGTTTTTT.

The chain has TRBV28 and TRBJ1-4; perhaps TRBD1 as D (5 bases). This CDR3 comprises 13 residues. Trimming took 6 bases from V and 8 from J, leaving 13 bases between them. Germline V gives CDR1 MDHEN, CDR2 SYDVKM. CDR3 protein: CASRGRGREKLFF. CDR3 DNA: TGTGCCAGCAGAGGTAGGGGCCGGGAAAAACTGTTTTTT.

The chain combines TRBV4-2 with TRBJ2-3, with unresolved D. Looked up from germline, CDR1 is LGHNA and CDR2 is YNFKEQ. The ends were cut back, 0 bases at V and 1 base at J, with 11 bases in the middle. This CDR3 is 16 amino acids long. This chain's CDR3 is CASSQDFRARTDTQYF. CDR3 nucleotides: TGTGCCAGCAGCCAAGATTTCCGGGCCCGCACAGATACGCAGTATTTT.

With respect to this clone: The sample carries other DNA sequences with the same CDR3. The V and J genes are TRBV20-1 and TRBJ2-7; D gene uncertain. V was pared by 1 base and J by 3 bases, with 4 bases between. The CDR3 totals 11 residues. Looked up from germline, CDR1 is DFQATT and CDR2 is SNEGSKA (reference sequence). In DNA form, the CDR3 reads TGCAGTGCTAGAGGAAGCTACGAGCAGTACTTC. This translates into CSARGSYEQYF.

A single count supports this clone. The DNA of the CDR3 is TGTGCCAGCAGTCCTGCCTCCCGCGGGGGCGCGAATGGCTACACCTTC. This sequence encodes CASSPASRGGANGYTF. The chain recombines TRBV28 with TRBJ1-2, with D possibly matching TRBD1 (6 bases). CDR3 length: 16 amino acids. With 5 bases removed from V and 6 bases from J, the gap between germline ends came to 22 bases. Per the germline V gene, CDR1 is MDHEN and CDR2 is SYDVKM.

This chain joins TRBV15 and TRBJ1-5, with D possibly matching TRBD1 (5 bases). V was cut by 5 bases and J by 0 bases, with 11 bases left in between. Germline CDR1 and CDR2: LNHNV and YYDKDF (reference sequence). This CDR3 is 15 amino acids long. CDR3: CATSFRQNSNQPQHF. In nucleotides, the CDR3 is TGTGCCACCAGCTTCCGACAGAATAGCAATCAGCCCCAGCATTTT.

Regarding this clone: Other DNA sequences from this sample encode an identical CDR3 as well. This chain uses TRBV7-2 with TRBJ1-5, with D tentatively TRBD1 (5 bases). Germline V lookup: CDR1 SGHTA, CDR2 FQGNSA. Trimming left V 1 base short and J 2 bases short, with 9 bases between. CDR3 length: 15 amino acids. In DNA, the CDR3 is TGTGCCAGCAGCTTAGTTCAGGGAGGCAATCAGCCCCAGCATTTT. Translated: CASSLVQGGNQPQHF.

The CDR3 loop reads CSVRTAGGSFF. The DNA for the CDR3 is TGCAGCGTACGGACGGCCGGCGGGTCTTTCTTT. The chain combines TRBV29-1 with TRBJ1-1; D not resolved. The CDR3 has 11 amino acids. Germline loops: CDR1 SQVTM, CDR2 ANQGSEA. Trimming took 6 bases from V and 12 from J, leaving 17 bases between them.

This sequence joins TRBV5-6 and TRBJ2-4; TRBD2 matches at 9 bases. With 4 bases clipped from V and 7 bases from J, the junction kept 12 bases outside the gene matches. This CDR3 region has 16 residues. The germline V gene encodes CDR1 SGHDT and CDR2 YYEEEE. The CDR3: CASSGVAGAPGNIQYF. The CDR3 nucleotides read TGTGCCAGCAGCGGGGTAGCGGGGGCACCCGGGAACATTCAGTACTTC.

The chain joins TRBV20-1 to TRBJ1-1; no clear D. The CDR3 is made up of 11 amino acids. From germline, CDR1 is DFQATT and CDR2 SNEGSKA (reference sequence). V lost 1 base, J lost 6 bases, and 6 bases lay in between. Here the CDR3 DNA reads TGCAGTGCTAGAGCCCAGGCTGAAGCTTTCTTT. Protein sequence: CSARAQAEAFF.

In its sample, this clone was seen once. As DNA, the CDR3 is TGTGCCAGCAGCCAAGGAGTCGCAGATACGCAGTATTTT. Translated: CASSQGVADTQYF. This rearrangement joins TRBV4-2 to TRBJ2-3; D gene uncertain. The germline gives CDR1 LGHNA, CDR2 YNFKEQ. The CDR3 length is 13 residues. V shed 1 base and J shed 4 bases, with 6 bases lying between them.

With respect to this clone: The sample has other DNA sequences that encode this CDR3 too. This chain joins TRBV18 and TRBJ2-5; D gene ambiguous. Trimming removed 3 bases at V and 5 bases at J, with 10 bases between. This CDR3 contains 13 residues. The V gene's germline CDR1 is KGHSH and CDR2 LQKENI. This chain's CDR3 is CASSPGSLETQYF. As DNA, the CDR3 is TGTGCCAGCTCACCCGGATCGTTGGAGACCCAGTACTTC. Drawing the rest from reference TRBV18 and TRBJ2-5, the complete variable domain is NAGVMQNPRHLVRRRGQEARLRCSPMKGHSHVYWYRQLPEEGLKFMVYLQKENIIDESGMPKERFSAEFPKEGPSILRIQQVVRGDSAAYFCASSPGSLETQYFGPGTRLLVL.